A single sample gave rise to the 22 T cell receptor beta chains below, sequenced in a study of circulating and synovial CD4+ cells in juvenile arthritis. Using immunoSEQ multiplex PCR, the repertoire was profiled, and TCRdb retains in-frame clones only, with some absent. This table has 35,000 or so clones, nearly 95% appearing once. Sequencing was carried out using CD4+ T cells from blood. The source is a human donor with juvenile idiopathic arthritis.

Points on this clone: The germline gene is not matched at one end of the junction; a read error may be the cause. Additional DNA sequences in this sample encode the identical CDR3. The chain carries TRBV5-1 and TRBJ1-6; possibly TRBD1 for D (5 bases). The CDR3 is made up of 13 amino acids. Germline V lookup: CDR1 SGHRS, CDR2 YFSETQ. The CDR3 nucleotides are TGCGCCAGCAGCTTGGACAGGAATTCCCCCCTCCACTTT. Encoded protein: CASSLDRNSPLHF.

CDR3 residues: CASSITMEGTQYF. CDR3 sequence (DNA): TGTGCCAGTAGTATAACGATGGAGGGGACCCAGTACTTC. The V and J genes are TRBV19 and TRBJ2-5; weak D call: TRBD2 (6 bases). This CDR3 has 13 amino acids. V gave up 2 bases and J gave up 7 bases, with 11 bases separating them. Germline assignment: CDR1 LNHDA and CDR2 SQIVND (reference sequence).

The chain carries TRBV7-3 and TRBJ2-1; no reliable D call. Trimming pared 8 bases from V and 7 bases from J, leaving 24 bases between. In germline, CDR1 is SGHTA, CDR2 FQGTGA. The CDR3 length is 16 residues. CDR3 sequence reads: CASSDWNLQGRNEQFF. The CDR3 nucleotides read TGTGCCAGCTCCGACTGGAATCTGCAAGGTCGAAATGAGCAGTTCTTC. Filled out from reference TRBV7-3 and TRBJ2-1, the complete variable domain reads GAGVSQTPSNKVTEKGKYVELRCDPISGHTALYWYRQSLGQGPEFLIYFQGTGAADDSGLPNDRFFAVRPEGSVSTLKIQRTERGDSAVYLCASSDWNLQGRNEQFFGPGTRLTVL.

The V gene is TRBV6-5, the J gene TRBJ2-1; a possible D gene is TRBD2 (7 bases). This CDR3 has 15 residues. The V gene's germline CDR1 is MNHEY and CDR2 SVGAGI. V was trimmed by 6 bases and J by 9 bases, leaving 21 bases between them. The CDR3, as DNA: TGTGCCAGCAGGTATACAGGAGGAGGGGGGGGTGAGCAGTTCTTC. The encoded protein is CASRYTGGGGGEQFF.

The sample holds one count of this clone. The chain joins TRBV7-2 to TRBJ1-5; the D is unclear. The V gene's germline CDR1 is SGHTA and CDR2 FQGNSA. V was cut by 5 bases and J by 4 bases, with 6 bases left in between. The CDR3 spans 12 residues. CDR3 sequence: CASSPYNQPQHF. The CDR3 region has the DNA TGTGCCAGCAGCCCCTATAATCAGCCCCAGCATTTT. The full variable domain, its missing parts supplied by reference TRBV7-2 and TRBJ1-5, is GAGVSQSPSNKVTEKGKDVELRCDPISGHTALYWYRQSLGQGLEFLIYFQGNSAPDKSGLPSDRFSAERTGGSVSTLTIQRTQQEDSAVYLCASSPYNQPQHFGDGTRLSIL.

The rearrangement links TRBV11-3 to TRBJ2-1; unclear D gene. The CDR3 covers 16 residues. Deletions cut 5 bases from V and 3 bases from J, with 17 bases between. CDR1 is SGHNT and CDR2 is YENEEA in the germline V gene. The CDR3 DNA reads TGTGCCAGCAGCCCCTCCGATGGGTCAGGCTACAATGAGCAGTTCTTC. Residues: CASSPSDGSGYNEQFF.

V gene TRBV4-1 combines with J gene TRBJ2-5; 10 nucleotides align to TRBD2. The trim removed 1 base at V and 5 bases at J, leaving 10 bases unmatched. The CDR3 extends over 17 amino acids. Germline-derived CDR1 and CDR2 are MGHRA and YSYEKL. The CDR3 loop reads CASSQAPAGGPGETQYF. The CDR3 DNA reads as TGCGCCAGCAGCCAAGCTCCAGCGGGGGGGCCCGGGGAGACCCAGTACTTC.

V gene TRBV5-1 combines with J gene TRBJ2-1, with TRBD2 identical over 14 bases. The V gene end was trimmed by 4 bases and the J gene end by 15 bases; junction bases not matched to a gene: 9. Germline V lookup: CDR1 SGHRS, CDR2 YFSETQ. This CDR3 region has 14 residues. This CDR3 is CASSGGLAGGGGFF. DNA for the CDR3: TGCGCCAGCAGCGGAGGACTAGCGGGGGGCGGGGGGTTCTTC.

V and J are TRBV7-2 and TRBJ1-2; 9 nucleotides align to TRBD1. The germline V gene encodes CDR1 SGHTA and CDR2 FQGNSA. This CDR3 region has 17 residues. The V segment lost 5 bases and the J segment 0 bases; nucleotides outside the gene matches: 10. CDR3 sequence (DNA): TGTGCCAGCAGCCACGGGACAGGGCCCGAAACTAACTATGGCTACACCTTC. Translation gives CASSHGTGPETNYGYTF.

The rearrangement links TRBV6-6 to TRBJ1-5; D not resolved. CDR3 length equals 12 residues. The V and J ends lost 6 bases and 5 bases respectively, with 8 bases between them. CDR1 is MNHNY, CDR2 SVGAGI, per germline (reference sequence). In DNA form, the CDR3 reads TGTGCCAGCAGAGTGGGAGATCAGCCCCAGCATTTT. It encodes CASRVGDQPQHF.

This clone was seen a single time. This sequence joins TRBV9 and TRBJ2-3, with a possible D match to TRBD1 (5 bases). Trimming removed 3 bases at V and 4 bases at J, with 9 bases between. The CDR3 runs 13 residues. The germline gives CDR1 SGDLS, CDR2 YYNGEE. The CDR3 DNA is TGTGCCAGCAGCGAGACAGTTTCAGATACGCAGTATTTT. It yields the protein CASSETVSDTQYF. Drawing the rest from reference TRBV9 and TRBJ2-3, the complete variable domain is DSGVTQTPKHLITATGQRVTLRCSPRSGDLSVYWYQQSLDQGLQFLIQYYNGEERAKGNILERFSAQQFPDLHSELNLSSLELGDSALYFCASSETVSDTQYFGPGTRLTVL.

This rearrangement joins TRBV7-2 to TRBJ2-7; 7 nucleotides agree with TRBD1. Germline V CDR1 and CDR2: SGHTA, FQGNSA. The CDR3 is made up of 13 amino acids. The V segment lost 5 bases and the J segment 6 bases; nucleotides outside the gene matches: 7. The chain's CDR3 is CASSPGQEGEQYF. CDR3 DNA: TGTGCCAGCAGCCCAGGACAGGAAGGCGAGCAGTACTTC.

The genes are TRBV10-2 and TRBJ2-3, with D maybe TRBD2 (5 bases). The germline V gene encodes CDR1 WSHSY and CDR2 SAAADI. This CDR3 is 14 amino acids long. Trimming removed 6 bases at V and 2 bases at J, with 12 bases between. The DNA of the CDR3 is TGCGCCAGCAGGGGAGACTATCCCACAGATACGCAGTATTTT. Protein sequence: CASRGDYPTDTQYF.

This chain uses TRBV18 with TRBJ1-6; D is possibly TRBD1 (5 bases). Germline V gene data show CDR1 as KGHSH and CDR2 as LQKENI. The germline V and J ends were trimmed by 2 bases and 6 bases, with 8 bases remaining between them. This CDR3 comprises 14 residues. CDR3 region: CASSPTGINSPLHF. The DNA for the CDR3 is TGTGCCAGCTCACCAACAGGAATTAATTCACCCCTCCACTTT.

This chain connects TRBV19 to TRBJ2-3; TRBD2 agrees at 8 bases. Trimming cost V 1 base and J 1 base; bases outside gene matches: 4. The CDR3 length is 16 residues. Germline-derived CDR1 and CDR2 are LNHDA and SQIVND (reference sequence). The CDR3 DNA reads as TGTGCCAGTAGTATAGGCGCGGGGGGTGGCACAGATACGCAGTATTTT. Protein sequence: CASSIGAGGGTDTQYF.

The J gene is TRBJ1-1, the V gene TRBV7-2; D perhaps matches TRBD1 (6 bases). The CDR3 is 15 residues long. The germline CDR1 and CDR2 sequences are SGHTA and FQGNSA. Trimming removed 7 bases from V and 0 bases from J, with 15 bases in between. The DNA for the CDR3 is TGTGCCAGCACCCGAGCTGGACAGATGAACACTGAAGCTTTCTTT. Its protein is CASTRAGQMNTEAFF.

The gene calls are TRBV20-1 and TRBJ2-5, with D unclear. The CDR3 length is 10 residues. Trimming removed 3 bases at V and 5 bases at J, with 4 bases between. Germline lookup yields CDR1 DFQATT and CDR2 SNEGSKA (reference sequence). The CDR3 here is CSARSETQYF. The CDR3 DNA reads TGCAGTGCTAGGAGTGAGACCCAGTACTTC.

The CDR3 DNA is TGTGCCAGCAGCCTCCGCTTTAGCGGGGGAGGTTACGAGCAGTACTTC. Its translation: CASSLRFSGGGYEQYF. The chain joins TRBV7-2 to TRBJ2-7; 9 positions agree with TRBD2. The trim removed 5 bases at V and 4 bases at J, leaving 12 bases unmatched. This CDR3 is built from 16 residues. Germline CDR1 reads SGHTA; CDR2 reads FQGNSA.

The gene calls are TRBV10-1 and TRBJ1-5; TRBD1 matches 11 bases. Germline CDR1 reads WNHNN; CDR2 reads SYGVQD (reference sequence). J was trimmed by 9 bases and V by 6 bases; bases with no gene match: 13. CDR3 length equals 16 residues. CDR3 amino acids: CASSATRDRGELPQHF. As DNA, the CDR3 is TGCGCCAGCAGCGCAACGCGGGACAGGGGGGAATTGCCCCAGCATTTT.

The rearrangement links TRBV6-5 to TRBJ1-1; TRBD1 agrees at 9 bases. Trimming cost V 0 bases and J 4 bases; bases outside gene matches: 0. Germline V gene lookup returns CDR1 MNHEY and CDR2 SVGAGI. The CDR3 runs to 14 residues. CDR3 region: CASSYSTGGTEAFF. The CDR3, as DNA: TGTGCCAGCAGTTACTCGACAGGGGGCACTGAAGCTTTCTTT.

The V gene is TRBV10-3, the J gene TRBJ1-2; D ambiguous. The germline V gene encodes CDR1 ENHRY and CDR2 SYGVKD. The CDR3 is 14 residues long. Trimming took 0 bases from V and 4 from J, leaving 9 bases between them. The CDR3 coding sequence is TGTGCCATCAGTGAGTCCGGGGTAGGCTATGGCTACACCTTC. As protein: CAISESGVGYGYTF.

The chain couples TRBV6-1 to TRBJ2-5; D unclear. TRBJ2-7 explains the end of the DNA better; the J call may be wrong. The CDR3 consists of 11 residues. Germline assignment: CDR1 MNHNS and CDR2 SASEGT. The CDR3 is CASILGYEQYF. The CDR3 coding sequence is TGTGCCAGCATCCTAGGCTACGAGCAGTACTTC.